Following are 21 T cell receptor beta chains from one sample sequenced in a study of CD8 T cells in ankylosing spondylitis. TCRdb passed the 5' RACE reads through MiXCR, listing each CDR3 protein once. The table shows under 950,000 distinct CDR3 sequences, with about 20% occurring only once. Findings and caveats of the study: Seemingly characteristic of ankylosing spondylitis blood was a TCR beta motif consisting of about 8 highly homologous variants.

The antigens of these receptors remain unknown. The specimen was blood, either unsorted or a sorted T cell fraction (not recorded which). The receptors derive from a male donor with ankylosing spondylitis.

This clonotype was observed a few times. This chain links TRBV6-1 with TRBJ1-6; 8 nucleotides align to TRBD1. The CDR3 runs to 16 residues. V lost 2 bases to trimming and J lost 9 bases; unmatched junction nucleotides: 9. Per germline, CDR1 MNHNS and CDR2 SASEGT. The CDR3 sequence: CASSEFSMDRASPLHF. The CDR3 DNA follows: TGTGCCAGCAGTGAATTCTCAATGGACAGGGCTTCACCCCTCCACTTT.

To note about this clonotype: One end of the junction does not line up with germline, which may come from a read error. J is TRBJ2-1 and V is TRBV3-1; D gene unclear. CDR3 length: 12 residues. The germline V gene has CDR1 LGHDT and CDR2 YNNKEL (reference sequence). CDR3 protein: CASSQDRISPAF. The CDR3 nucleotides are TGTGCCAGCAGCCAAGATAGGATCTCACCGGCGTTC.

The gene calls are TRBV4-1 and TRBJ2-5, with no clear D. V lost 4 bases, J lost 0 bases, and 12 bases lay in between. The germline gives CDR1 MGHRA, CDR2 YSYEKL. The CDR3 runs to 15 residues. The CDR3 sequence is CASSRTQQYQETQYF. The CDR3 nucleotides read TGCGCCAGCAGCCGCACGCAGCAGTACCAAGAGACCCAGTACTTC.

The J gene is TRBJ2-3, the V gene TRBV10-3; D is unresolved. V lost 7 bases and J 5 bases, leaving 19 bases between the germline ends. This CDR3 contains 15 residues. Germline-derived CDR1 and CDR2 are ENHRY and SYGVKD. CDR3 sequence (DNA): TGTGCCATCATGGCGAGCGCCCGTATAGGAGATACGCAGTATTTT. It yields the protein CAIMASARIGDTQYF.

This clonotype was detected only a few times. The chain has TRBV20-1 and TRBJ1-2, with TRBD1 as a possible D gene (5 bases). The CDR3 has 15 amino acids. V was trimmed by 3 bases and J by 6 bases, leaving 20 bases between them. CDR1 is DFQATT, CDR2 SNEGSKA, per germline (reference sequence). This CDR3 reads CSARVLTGVSDGYTF. CDR3 in DNA: TGCAGTGCTAGGGTTCTAACGGGGGTTTCGGATGGCTACACCTTC.

The chain has TRBV12-3 or TRBV12-4 and TRBJ1-2, with D hard to call. The CDR3 has 14 amino acids. The V end was cut by 6 bases, the J end by 4 bases, with 15 bases between. As DNA, the CDR3 is TGTGCCAGCAGCACGACCCGAAAGGGCTATGGCTACACCTTC. It is translated as CASSTTRKGYGYTF.

The sample holds a few counts of this clonotype. The rearrangement joins TRBV4-1 to TRBJ2-3, with 9 bases fitting TRBD2. The junction had 7 bases not matched to a gene; V was cut back by 3 bases and J by 3 bases. This CDR3 comprises 16 residues. Germline CDR1 and CDR2: MGHRA and YSYEKL. The CDR3 region has the DNA TGCGCCAGCAGCCAGCGAAGCGGGGGGCGGACAGATACGCAGTATTTT. This translates into CASSQRSGGRTDTQYF.

The gene calls are TRBV7-2 and TRBJ2-7, with TRBD1 as a possible D gene (5 bases). The CDR3 sequence is 14 residues long. Germline-derived CDR1 and CDR2 are SGHTA and FQGNSA. The V gene lost 2 bases and the J gene lost 3 bases, with 11 bases spanning the gap. Here the CDR3 DNA reads TGTGCCAGCAGCTTACAGGGTGGGCTCTACGAGCAGTACTTC. This encodes CASSLQGGLYEQYF.

The rearrangement links TRBV7-6 to TRBJ2-7; D could derive from TRBD1 or TRBD2 (5 bases each). CDR1 and CDR2 from the germline V gene are SGHVS and FNYEAQ. Deletions cut 1 base from V and 5 bases from J, with 15 bases between. The CDR3 runs 15 residues. The CDR3 region has the DNA TGTGCCAGCAGCTTAGGGGCCGGGGCGGCCCACGAGCAGTACTTC. Protein product: CASSLGAGAAHEQYF. The whole variable domain, filled in from reference TRBV7-6 and TRBJ2-7, reads GAGVSQSPRYKVTKRGQDVALRCDPISGHVSLYWYRQALGQGPEFLTYFNYEAQQDKSGLPNDRFSAERPEGSISTLTIQRTEQRDSAMYRCASSLGAGAAHEQYFGPGTRLTVT.

This chain uses TRBV11-2 with TRBJ2-2; possibly TRBD1 for D (5 bases). V was cut by 2 bases and J by 7 bases, with 11 bases left in between. The CDR3 has 14 amino acids. In germline, CDR1 is SGHAT, CDR2 FQNNGV. CDR3 sequence reads: CASSLLGAGGELFF. DNA for the CDR3: TGTGCCAGCAGCTTACTAGGGGCCGGCGGGGAGCTGTTTTTT.

The rearrangement links TRBV18 to TRBJ2-7, with unresolved D. CDR1 is KGHSH, CDR2 LQKENI, per germline. Trimming left V 4 bases short and J 5 bases short, with 9 bases between. The CDR3 runs to 12 residues. The CDR3 region has the DNA TGTGCCAGCTCACTATCCCCCAACGAGCAGTACTTC. Amino acids: CASSLSPNEQYF.

The chain has TRBV6-2 or TRBV6-3 and TRBJ2-1; maybe TRBD2 (5 bases). This CDR3 has 15 amino acids. CDR1 and CDR2 (germline): MNHEY, SVGEGT. Between the trimmed V and J ends, which lost 2 bases and 0 bases, there was a span of 8 bases. The CDR3 sequence: CASSYAGPSYNEQFF. The CDR3 DNA is TGTGCCAGCAGTTACGCGGGCCCCTCCTACAATGAGCAGTTCTTC.

This clonotype was recorded a few times. V is TRBV12-3 or TRBV12-4 and J is TRBJ2-3, with 7 nucleotides matching TRBD2. The CDR3 loop spans 14 amino acids. The J segment lost 6 bases and the V segment lost 6 bases, leaving 9 bases of the junction unmatched. The CDR3 loop is CASSPWEGGDTQYF. The DNA of the CDR3 is TGTGCCAGCAGCCCCTGGGAGGGAGGGGATACGCAGTATTTT.

The chain is built from TRBV28 and TRBJ2-7; no definite D call. CDR3 size: 12 residues. CDR1 is MDHEN and CDR2 is SYDVKM in the germline V gene. V was cut by 5 bases and J by 5 bases, with 10 bases left in between. The CDR3 protein is CASSPPWNEQYF. The CDR3 DNA follows: TGTGCCAGCAGTCCCCCTTGGAACGAGCAGTACTTC.

This clonotype was seen a few times. The chain is built from TRBV28 and TRBJ2-5; D may match TRBD1 or TRBD2 (5 bases each). V lost 8 bases and J 9 bases, leaving 22 bases between the germline ends. The CDR3 is 14 amino acids. In germline, CDR1 is MDHEN, CDR2 SYDVKM. The chain's CDR3 is CASGDGEPLGAQYF. The CDR3 bases are TGTGCCAGCGGCGACGGGGAACCTTTAGGGGCCCAGTACTTC. The variable domain in full, with the rest retrieved from reference TRBV28 and TRBJ2-5, is DVKVTQSSRYLVKRTGEKVFLECVQDMDHENMFWYRQDPGLGLRLIYFSYDVKMKEKGDIPEGYSVSREKKERFSLILESASTNQTSMYLCASGDGEPLGAQYFGPGTRLLVL.

In this sample, this clonotype turned up a few times. V usage is TRBV24-1 and J usage is TRBJ2-3, with 7 bases lining up with TRBD1. The CDR3 spans 14 residues. V was pared by 9 bases and J by 2 bases, with 7 bases of the junction left unmatched. Per the germline V gene, CDR1 is KGHDR and CDR2 is SFDVKD. Here the CDR3 DNA reads TGTGCCACCGGCACAGGGGCGATCACAGATACGCAGTATTTT. It is translated as CATGTGAITDTQYF.

The chain uses TRBV5-1 and TRBJ2-3, with 7 bases matching TRBD2. The germline V gene has CDR1 SGHRS and CDR2 YFSETQ. V gave up 5 bases and J gave up 4 bases; unmatched junction bases: 4. There are 13 residues in the CDR3. CDR3 DNA: TGCGCCAGCAGGAGGGAGGGGCCAGATACGCAGTATTTT. The encoded protein is CASRREGPDTQYF.

In this sample, this clonotype turned up a few times. The gene calls are TRBV12-3 or TRBV12-4 and TRBJ2-1; 7 nucleotides agree with TRBD1. The CDR3 spans 15 residues. Unmatched junction bases numbered 7, after V lost 8 bases and J lost 0 bases. The CDR3 sequence is CASQTGVSSYNEQFF. In DNA form, the CDR3 reads TGTGCCAGCCAAACAGGGGTAAGCTCCTACAATGAGCAGTTCTTC.

This clonotype was detected only a few times. The chain employs TRBV7-9 and TRBJ2-7; D is unclear. Looked up from germline, CDR1 is SEHNR and CDR2 is FQNEAQ (reference sequence). V lost 6 bases to trimming and J lost 4 bases, with 25 bases between them. The CDR3 totals 17 residues. The CDR3 spells CASSPLPQQPTFYEQYF. The CDR3 nucleotides read TGTGCCAGCAGTCCACTACCGCAACAGCCTACGTTTTACGAGCAGTACTTC.

The J gene is TRBJ1-1, the V gene TRBV6-1; 9 positions match TRBD1. The germline CDR1 and CDR2 sequences are MNHNS and SASEGT. With 3 bases clipped from V and 3 bases from J, the junction kept 5 bases outside the gene matches. This CDR3 is built from 15 residues. This CDR3 reads CASSDPGQGYTEAFF. As DNA, the CDR3 is TGTGCCAGCAGTGACCCGGGACAGGGCTACACTGAAGCTTTCTTT.

This clonotype was seen at least ten times. V gene TRBV12-3 or TRBV12-4 combines with J gene TRBJ2-1, with TRBD2 matching over 8 bases. V was pared by 5 bases and J by 10 bases, with 16 bases of the junction left unmatched. The CDR3 covers 16 residues. CDR3 bases: TGTGCCAGCAGTCCCCGGGTTAGCGGGGCCCCAGGGGAGCAGTTCTTC. Its translation: CASSPRVSGAPGEQFF.